This TCR beta chain stems from a study of shared clonotypes between healthy human individuals. CD45RA-negative memory and CD45RA+ naive subsets were split from the CD4+ cells. Assay execution took place at the deep level. Template for every sorted-subset replicate PCR totaled approximately 0.2 ug DNA, tens of thousands of T cell genomes. The table came from immunoSEQ multiplex PCR; TCRdb's copy has only in-frame clones and leaves some out. The sample lists about 2,500,000 clones, 85% to 95% occurring once. Note on this clone: Its antigen is unknown.

This CDR3 is 14 amino acids long. The V and J ends lost 0 bases and 6 bases, in that order; junction bases with no gene match: 8. Germline CDR1 and CDR2: SQVTM and ANQGSEA. Study conclusions and caveats: Sharing across a few donors was seen in 5% to 5.5% of naive CD4 clonotypes.

The sequence was collected from a man between 18 and 35 years old in good health. The sample consisted of naive CD4+ T cells sorted from blood. Specified subset: CD45RA+ positively selected. V and J are TRBV29-1 and TRBJ2-7; 7 bases map to TRBD1. The CDR3 DNA is TGCAGCGTTGAAGATTACGGCAGGGGGTCCGAGCAGTACTTC. Its translation: CSVEDYGRGSEQYF.